This T cell receptor (beta chain) was profiled in a study of control samples from healthy donors and cancer patients. The V gene's germline CDR1 is SQVTM and CDR2 ANQGSEA. V shed 6 bases and J shed 8 bases, with 10 bases lying between them. The CDR3 has 10 amino acids. Produced via immunoSEQ multiplex PCR; TCRdb's table is partial and in-frame only. The data hold 60,000 to 75,000 clones, with approximately 84% observed a single time. Sample: blood. The chain carries TRBV29-1 and TRBJ1-2, with D possibly matching TRBD1 (5 bases). This clonotype originated in a man aged 50 or older in good health. The CDR3 DNA sequence: TGCAGCGTCCAGGAGGGGGGCTACACCTTC. Amino acid sequence: CSVQEGGYTF.